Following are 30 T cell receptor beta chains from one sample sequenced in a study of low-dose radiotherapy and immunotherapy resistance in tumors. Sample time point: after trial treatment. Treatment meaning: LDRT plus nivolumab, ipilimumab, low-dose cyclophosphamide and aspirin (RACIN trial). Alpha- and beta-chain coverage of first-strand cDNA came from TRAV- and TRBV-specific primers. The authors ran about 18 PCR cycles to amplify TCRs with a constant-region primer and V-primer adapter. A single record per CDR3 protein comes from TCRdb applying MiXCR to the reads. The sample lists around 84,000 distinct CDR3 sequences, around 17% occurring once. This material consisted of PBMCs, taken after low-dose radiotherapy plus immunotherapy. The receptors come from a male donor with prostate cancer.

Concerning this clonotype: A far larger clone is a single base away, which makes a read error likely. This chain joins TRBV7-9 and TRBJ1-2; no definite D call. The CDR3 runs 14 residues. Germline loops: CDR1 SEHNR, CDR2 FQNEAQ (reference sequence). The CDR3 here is CVSSLQHSNYGYTF. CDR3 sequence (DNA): TGTGTCAGCAGCTTACAGCATTCGAACTATGGCTACACCTTC.

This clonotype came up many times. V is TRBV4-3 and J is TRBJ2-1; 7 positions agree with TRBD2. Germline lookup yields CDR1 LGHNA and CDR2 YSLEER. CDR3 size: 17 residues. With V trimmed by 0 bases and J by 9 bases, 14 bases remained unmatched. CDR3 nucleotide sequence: TGCGCCAGCAGCCAAGATCGCTTAGCGGGCCCGGGGAGTGAGCAGTTCTTC. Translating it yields CASSQDRLAGPGSEQFF.

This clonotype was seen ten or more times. The CDR3 coding sequence is TGTGCCAGCAGCTCGGGACTAGCGGACTCCAATGAGCAGTTCTTC. This translates into CASSSGLADSNEQFF. J is TRBJ2-1 and V is TRBV11-3, with 11 positions matching TRBD2. The CDR3 loop spans 15 amino acids. Losses at the gene ends were 4 bases for V and 6 bases for J; bases not matched to a gene: 5. The germline V gene encodes CDR1 SGHNT and CDR2 YENEEA.

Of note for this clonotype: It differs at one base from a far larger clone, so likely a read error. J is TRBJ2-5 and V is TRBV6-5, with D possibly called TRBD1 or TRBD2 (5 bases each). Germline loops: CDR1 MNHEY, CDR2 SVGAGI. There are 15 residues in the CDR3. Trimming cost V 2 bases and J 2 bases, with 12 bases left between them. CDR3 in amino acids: CASSYPGWGQETQYF. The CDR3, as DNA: TGTGCCAGCAGTTACCCGGGGTGGGGGCAAGAGACCCAGTACTTC.

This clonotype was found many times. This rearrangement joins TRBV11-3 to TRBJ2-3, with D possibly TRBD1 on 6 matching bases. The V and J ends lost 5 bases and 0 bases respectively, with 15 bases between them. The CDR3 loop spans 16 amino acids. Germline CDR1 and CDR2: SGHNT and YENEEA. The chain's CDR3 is CASSQTTGISTDTQYF. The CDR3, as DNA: TGTGCCAGCAGCCAAACCACAGGGATTAGCACAGATACGCAGTATTTT.

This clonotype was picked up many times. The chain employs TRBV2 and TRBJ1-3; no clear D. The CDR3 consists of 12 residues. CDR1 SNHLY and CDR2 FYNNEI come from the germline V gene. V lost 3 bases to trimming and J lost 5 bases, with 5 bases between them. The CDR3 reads CASSEDRNTIYF. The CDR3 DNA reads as TGTGCCAGCAGTGAGGATAGAAACACCATATATTTT.

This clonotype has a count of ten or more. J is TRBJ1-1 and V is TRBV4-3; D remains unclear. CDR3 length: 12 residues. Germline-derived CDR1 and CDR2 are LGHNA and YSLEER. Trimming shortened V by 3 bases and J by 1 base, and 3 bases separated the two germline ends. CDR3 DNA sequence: TGCGCCAGCAGCCAGGGGAACACTGAAGCTTTCTTT. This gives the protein CASSQGNTEAFF.

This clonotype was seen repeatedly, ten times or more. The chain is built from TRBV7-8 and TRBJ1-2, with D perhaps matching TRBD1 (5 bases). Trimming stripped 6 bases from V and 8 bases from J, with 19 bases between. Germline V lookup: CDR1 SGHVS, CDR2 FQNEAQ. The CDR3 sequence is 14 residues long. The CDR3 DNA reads TGTGCCAGCAGTTTGGGGCTTCAGGGAGGAGGCTACACCTTC. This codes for CASSLGLQGGGYTF.

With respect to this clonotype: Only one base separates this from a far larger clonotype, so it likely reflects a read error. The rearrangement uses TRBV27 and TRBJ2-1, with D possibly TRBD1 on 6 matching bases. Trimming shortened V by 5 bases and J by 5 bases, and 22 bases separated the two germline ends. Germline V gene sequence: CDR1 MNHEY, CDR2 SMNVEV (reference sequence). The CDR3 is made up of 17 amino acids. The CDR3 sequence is CASSRGHQKGPHNEQFF. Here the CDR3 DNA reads TGTGCCAGCAGTCGGGGACACCAGAAGGGACCCCACAATGAGCAGTTCTTC.

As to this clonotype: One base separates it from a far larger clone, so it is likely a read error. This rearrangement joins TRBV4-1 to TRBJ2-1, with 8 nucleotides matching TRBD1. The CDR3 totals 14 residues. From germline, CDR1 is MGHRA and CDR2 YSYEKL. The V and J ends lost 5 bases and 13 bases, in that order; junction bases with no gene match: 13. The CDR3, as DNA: TGCGCCAGCAGCGCGGACAGGGAGAGGGAGACCCAGTTCTTC. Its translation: CASSADRERETQFF.

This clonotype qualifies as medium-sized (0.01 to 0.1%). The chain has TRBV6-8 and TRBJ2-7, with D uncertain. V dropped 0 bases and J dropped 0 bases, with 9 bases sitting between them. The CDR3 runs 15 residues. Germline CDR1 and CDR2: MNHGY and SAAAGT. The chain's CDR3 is CASSYSIGPSYEQYF. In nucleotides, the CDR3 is TGTGCCAGCAGTTACTCGATAGGACCCTCCTACGAGCAGTACTTC.

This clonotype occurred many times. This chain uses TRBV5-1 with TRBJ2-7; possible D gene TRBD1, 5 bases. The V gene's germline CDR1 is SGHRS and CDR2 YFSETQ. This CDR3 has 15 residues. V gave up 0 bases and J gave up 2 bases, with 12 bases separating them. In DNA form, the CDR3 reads TGCGCCAGCAGCTTGGGGCAACAGGTAACCTACGAGCAGTACTTC. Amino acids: CASSLGQQVTYEQYF.

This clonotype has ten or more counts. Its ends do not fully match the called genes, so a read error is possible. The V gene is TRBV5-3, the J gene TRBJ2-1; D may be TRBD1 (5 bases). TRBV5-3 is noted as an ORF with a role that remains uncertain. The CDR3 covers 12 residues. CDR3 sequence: CASSSGYNEQFF. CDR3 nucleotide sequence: TGTGCCAGCAGCTCAGGGTACAATGAGCAGTTCTTC.

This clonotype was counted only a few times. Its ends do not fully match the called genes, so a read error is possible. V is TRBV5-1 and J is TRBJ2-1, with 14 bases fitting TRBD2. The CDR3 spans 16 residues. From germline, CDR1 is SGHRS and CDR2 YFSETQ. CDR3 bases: TGCGCCAGCACCTTGACTAGCGGGAGGGTCGCAGGCGAGCAGTTCTTC. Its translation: CASTLTSGRVAGEQFF.

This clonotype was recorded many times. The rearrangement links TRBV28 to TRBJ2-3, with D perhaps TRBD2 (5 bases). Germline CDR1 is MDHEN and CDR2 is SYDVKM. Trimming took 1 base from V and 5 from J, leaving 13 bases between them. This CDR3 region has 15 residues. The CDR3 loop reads CASSLSDGNVDTQYF. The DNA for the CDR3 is TGTGCCAGCAGTTTATCTGACGGGAACGTAGATACGCAGTATTTT.

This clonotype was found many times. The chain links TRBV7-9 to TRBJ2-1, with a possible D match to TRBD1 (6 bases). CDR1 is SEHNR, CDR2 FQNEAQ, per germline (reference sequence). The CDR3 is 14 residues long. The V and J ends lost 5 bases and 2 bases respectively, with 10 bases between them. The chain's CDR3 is CASSPRQAYNEQFF. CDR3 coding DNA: TGTGCCAGCAGCCCCCGACAGGCCTACAATGAGCAGTTCTTC.

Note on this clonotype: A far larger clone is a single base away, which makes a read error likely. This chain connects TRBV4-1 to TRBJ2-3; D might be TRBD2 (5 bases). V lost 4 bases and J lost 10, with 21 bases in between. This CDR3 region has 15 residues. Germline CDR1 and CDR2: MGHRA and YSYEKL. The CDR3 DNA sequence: TGCGCCAGCAGCCGAAAAGCAGCGGACGCGGATGCGCAGTATTTT. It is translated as CASSRKAADADAQYF.

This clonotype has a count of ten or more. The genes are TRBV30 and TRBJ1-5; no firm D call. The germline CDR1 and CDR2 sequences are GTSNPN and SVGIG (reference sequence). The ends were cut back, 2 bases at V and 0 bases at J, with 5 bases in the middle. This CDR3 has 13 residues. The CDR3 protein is CAWSYDSNQPQHF. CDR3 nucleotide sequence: TGTGCCTGGAGTTACGATAGCAATCAGCCCCAGCATTTT.

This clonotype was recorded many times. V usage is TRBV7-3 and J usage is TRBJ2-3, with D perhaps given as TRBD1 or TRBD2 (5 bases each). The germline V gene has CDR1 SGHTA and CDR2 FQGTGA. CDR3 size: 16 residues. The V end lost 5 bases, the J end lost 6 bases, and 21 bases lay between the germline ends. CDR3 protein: CASSQFPGRMGDTQYF. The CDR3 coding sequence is TGTGCCAGCAGCCAATTTCCAGGGAGAATGGGGGATACGCAGTATTTT.

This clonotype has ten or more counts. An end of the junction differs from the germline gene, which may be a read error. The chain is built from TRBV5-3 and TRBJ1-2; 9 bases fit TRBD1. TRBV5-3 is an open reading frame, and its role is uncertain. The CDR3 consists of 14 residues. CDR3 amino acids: CASSLGQGAYGYTF. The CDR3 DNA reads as TGTGCCAGCAGCTTGGGACAGGGAGCCTATGGCTACACCTTC.

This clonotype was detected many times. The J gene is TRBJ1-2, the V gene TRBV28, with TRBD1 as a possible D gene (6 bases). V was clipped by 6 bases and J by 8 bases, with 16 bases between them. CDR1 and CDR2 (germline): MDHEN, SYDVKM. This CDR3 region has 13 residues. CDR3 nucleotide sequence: TGTGCCAGCAGCGTTTACAGGGCCCAGGGCTACACCTTC. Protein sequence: CASSVYRAQGYTF.

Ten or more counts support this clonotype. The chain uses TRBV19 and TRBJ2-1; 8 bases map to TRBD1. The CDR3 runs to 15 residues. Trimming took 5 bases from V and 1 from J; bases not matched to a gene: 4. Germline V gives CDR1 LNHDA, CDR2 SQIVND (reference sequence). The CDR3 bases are TGTGCCAGTAGTGTCGGACAGGGTTCCTACAATGAGCAGTTCTTC. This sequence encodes CASSVGQGSYNEQFF. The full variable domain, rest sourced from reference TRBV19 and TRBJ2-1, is DGGITQSPKYLFRKEGQNVTLSCEQNLNHDAMYWYRQDPGQGLRLIYYSQIVNDFQKGDIAEGYSVSREKKESFPLTVTSAQKNPTAFYLCASSVGQGSYNEQFFGPGTRLTVL.

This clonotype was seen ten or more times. The CDR3 region is CASSSLRQGGSGNTIYF. CDR3 nucleotide sequence: TGTGCCAGCAGTTCTCTCAGGCAGGGAGGCTCTGGAAACACCATATATTTT. This chain uses TRBV12-3 or TRBV12-4 with TRBJ1-3; maybe TRBD1 (5 bases). V shed 4 bases and J shed 0 bases, with 16 bases lying between them. The CDR3 consists of 17 residues.

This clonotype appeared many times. The CDR3 sequence is CASSYSFAVKELFF. The CDR3 nucleotides read TGTGCCAGCAGTTACTCCTTCGCAGTGAAAGAACTGTTTTTT. The rearrangement joins TRBV6-5 to TRBJ1-4; D unresolved. Trimming removed 0 bases from V and 12 bases from J, with 14 bases in between. This CDR3 contains 14 residues. Germline-derived CDR1 and CDR2 are MNHEY and SVGAGI.

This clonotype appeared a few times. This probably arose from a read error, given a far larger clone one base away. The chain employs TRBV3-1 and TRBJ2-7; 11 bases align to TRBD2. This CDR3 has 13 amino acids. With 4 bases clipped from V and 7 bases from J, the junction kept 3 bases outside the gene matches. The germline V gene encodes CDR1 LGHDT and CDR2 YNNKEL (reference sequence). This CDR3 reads CASSPGTSGEQYF. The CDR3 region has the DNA TGTGCCAGCAGCCCCGGGACTAGCGGTGAGCAGTACTTC.

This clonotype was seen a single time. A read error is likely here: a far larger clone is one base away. The CDR3 is CASRNHGTLRSNEQYF. In DNA form, the CDR3 reads TGTGCCAGCAGAAATCACGGGACACTAAGGTCCAATGAGCAGTACTTC. The chain couples TRBV27 to TRBJ2-4, with a possible D match to TRBD1 (6 bases). Germline CDR1 is MNHEY and CDR2 is SMNVEV (reference sequence). The CDR3 is 16 amino acids. V dropped 6 bases and J dropped 13 bases, with 28 bases sitting between them.

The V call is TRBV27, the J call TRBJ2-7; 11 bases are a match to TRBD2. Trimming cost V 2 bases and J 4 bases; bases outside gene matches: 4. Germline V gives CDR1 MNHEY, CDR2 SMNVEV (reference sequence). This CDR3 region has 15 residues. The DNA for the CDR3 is TGTGCCAGCAGTTTACGCTCTAGCGGGAGGTACGAGCAGTACTTC. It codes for CASSLRSSGRYEQYF.

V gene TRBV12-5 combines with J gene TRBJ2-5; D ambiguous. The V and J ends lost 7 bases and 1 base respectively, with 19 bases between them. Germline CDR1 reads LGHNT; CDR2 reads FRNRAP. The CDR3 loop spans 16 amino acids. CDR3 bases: TGTGCTAGTGCCCTCACACCAGGCGGTCCCCAAGAGACCCAGTACTTC. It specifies CASALTPGGPQETQYF.

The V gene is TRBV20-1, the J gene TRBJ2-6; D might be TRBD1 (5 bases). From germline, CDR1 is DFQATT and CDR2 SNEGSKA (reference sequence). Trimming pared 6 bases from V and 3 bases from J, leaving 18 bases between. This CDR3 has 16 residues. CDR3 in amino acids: CSASTGPPRGANVLTF. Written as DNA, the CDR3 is TGCAGTGCCAGTACAGGACCCCCGCGTGGGGCCAACGTCCTGACTTTC.

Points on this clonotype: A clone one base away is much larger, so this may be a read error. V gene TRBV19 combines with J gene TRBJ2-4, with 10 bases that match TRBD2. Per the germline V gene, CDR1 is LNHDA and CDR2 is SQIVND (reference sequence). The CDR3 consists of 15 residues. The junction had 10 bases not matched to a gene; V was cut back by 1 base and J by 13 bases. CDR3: CASSIGTSGYNEQYF. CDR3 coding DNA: TGTGCCAGTAGTATAGGGACTAGCGGTTACAATGAGCAGTACTTC.